This T cell receptor beta chain was identified during a study of cytomegalovirus exposure and HLA in healthy donors. Comments on this clone: What it recognizes is unknown.

The CDR3 loop spans 17 amino acids. The germline V gene has CDR1 SGHTA and CDR2 FQGNSA. V shed 3 bases and J 4 bases; nucleotides not matched to a gene: 6. Findings and limits, study-wide: Presence/absence analysis assumed near-uniform sequencing depth across donors. TCR beta V- and J-gene trimming was later associated with a missense DCLRE1C variant. By a later analysis, the bulk of CMV-associated TCR beta chains appeared HLA-restricted.

PCR used 60 Vbeta primers and 13 Jbeta primers. Per the original data handling: Roughly 11 million of the 60 million to 90 million unique TCR beta chains counted in a later analysis were shared. Method: immunoSEQ multiplex PCR; TCRdb's copy keeps in-frame clones and lacks some. D and trimming were read from the DNA, whereas the V and J calls and clone size are those reported in that table. The sample has under 200,000 clones; roughly 85% are singletons. The V gene is TRBV7-2, the J gene TRBJ2-7; 16 bases are a match to TRBD2. This clonotype was obtained from a woman in her twenties or thirties in good health and CMV-seropositive. The source material was PBMCs. The DNA of the CDR3 is TGTGCCAGCAGCTTGGGACTAGCGGGAGGGCCGGGATACGAGCAGTACTTC. Residues: CASSLGLAGGPGYEQYF.